These 27 T cell receptor beta chains share one sample of origin, sequenced in a study of human T cells and chemical hapten exposure. As for time point: pre-sensitization, week 0. Documented treatment: therapeutic diphenylcyclopropenone sensitization with weekly scalp DPC. TCRdb reprocessed the RACE reads via MiXCR and lists one record per CDR3 protein. The table records 300,000 to 450,000 distinct CDR3 sequences, around 5.5% of them present only once. This material consisted of whole blood, taken in connection with sensitization to the hapten diphenylcyclopropenone (DPC). The source of these receptors is a young woman with alopecia areata. Some clones in this sample may be carry-over from other donors' samples.

V is TRBV5-1 and J is TRBJ2-1, with TRBD2 identical over 8 bases. The J call may not be correct, given that the DNA end is closer to TRBJ2-7. Germline CDR1 and CDR2: SGHRS and YFSETQ. This CDR3 is built from 16 residues. Here the CDR3 reads CASSLGAGELYNEQYF. For the CDR3, the DNA is TGCGCCAGCAGCTTGGGAGCGGGGGAGCTCTACAATGAGCAGTACTTC.

The rearrangement joins TRBV12-3 or TRBV12-4 to TRBJ1-2; a weak D match, TRBD1 (5 bases). The CDR3 covers 15 residues. Trimming pared 3 bases from V and 4 bases from J, leaving 15 bases between. The CDR3: CASSFSGAHAYGYTF. CDR3 bases: TGTGCCAGCAGTTTCTCCGGGGCCCATGCCTATGGCTACACCTTC.

This clonotype was recorded a few times. The V gene is TRBV27, the J gene TRBJ1-1, with TRBD1 matching 8 bases. Germline V gene data show CDR1 as MNHEY and CDR2 as SMNVEV (reference sequence). CDR3 length: 14 residues. Trimming cost V 6 bases and J 2 bases; bases outside gene matches: 5. CDR3 DNA: TGTGCCAGCAGAGAACAGGGGGTAAACACTGAAGCTTTCTTT. Translated: CASREQGVNTEAFF.

This clonotype occurred many times. The J gene is TRBJ1-1, the V gene TRBV12-3 or TRBV12-4; no firm D call. Trimming removed 10 bases at V and 6 bases at J, with 12 bases between. The CDR3 has 11 residues. CDR3 DNA: TGTGCCACCTCTCTATACTCTGAAGCTTTCTTT. This translates into CATSLYSEAFF.

This clonotype was seen at least ten times. The J gene is TRBJ2-7, the V gene TRBV15; 7 bases are shared with TRBD2. The CDR3 is 14 residues long. With 1 base clipped from V and 5 bases from J, the junction kept 5 bases outside the gene matches. Germline values: CDR1 LNHNV, CDR2 YYDKDF (reference sequence). This CDR3 is CATSRGRGVDEQYF. DNA for the CDR3: TGTGCCACCAGCAGAGGACGGGGGGTGGACGAGCAGTACTTC.

The chain couples TRBV7-9 to TRBJ2-3; D possibly corresponds to TRBD2 (9 bases). The V end lost 3 bases, the J end lost 10 bases, and 20 bases lay between the germline ends. The germline V gene has CDR1 SEHNR and CDR2 FQNEAQ (reference sequence). The CDR3 is 15 residues long. The CDR3 spells CASSFRLAGQVAQYF. CDR3 nucleotides: TGTGCCAGCAGCTTTCGGCTAGCGGGACAGGTCGCGCAGTATTTT.

There are many counts of this clonotype. This chain connects TRBV27 to TRBJ1-2; D perhaps matches TRBD1 (6 bases). Trimming pared 6 bases from V and 4 bases from J, leaving 12 bases between. This CDR3 contains 13 residues. Germline CDR1 MNHEY, CDR2 SMNVEV (reference sequence). The CDR3 DNA is TGTGCCAGCAGCCTACAGGGCCGCTATGGCTACACCTTC. It yields the protein CASSLQGRYGYTF.

The sample holds many counts of this clonotype. The chain links TRBV4-3 to TRBJ2-6; no definite D call. The ends were cut back, 0 bases at V and 0 bases at J, with 9 bases in the middle. This CDR3 has 17 residues. The germline gives CDR1 LGHNA, CDR2 YSLEER. In nucleotides, the CDR3 is TGCGCCAGCAGCCAAGAAAGCCACCCCTCTGGGGCCAACGTCCTGACTTTC. Protein: CASSQESHPSGANVLTF.

V usage is TRBV5-4 and J usage is TRBJ2-1; D may be TRBD2 (6 bases). The length of the CDR3 is 12 residues. Trimming took off 2 bases at V and 10 bases at J, with 10 bases between the two ends. Germline values: CDR1 SGHNT, CDR2 YYREEE (reference sequence). CDR3 sequence reads: CASSFWGEEQFF. DNA of the CDR3: TGTGCCAGCAGCTTTTGGGGGGAAGAGCAGTTCTTC. The full variable domain, in which reference TRBV5-4 and TRBJ2-1 provide the parts outside the CDR3, is ETGVTQSPTHLIKTRGQQVTLRCSSQSGHNTVSWYQQALGQGPQFIFQYYREEENGRGNFPPRFSGLQFPNYSSELNVNALELDDSALYLCASSFWGEEQFFGPGTRLTVL.

The rearrangement uses TRBV27 and TRBJ2-3; 8 bases line up with TRBD1. The CDR3 is 14 amino acids. Germline V gene lookup returns CDR1 MNHEY and CDR2 SMNVEV (reference sequence). Trimming cost V 6 bases and J 6 bases; bases outside gene matches: 8. DNA of the CDR3: TGTGCCAGCAGCCTGGACAGGGTGGCGGATACGCAGTATTTT. This encodes CASSLDRVADTQYF.

This clonotype showed up just a few times. This chain uses TRBV6-6 with TRBJ1-2; weak D call: TRBD1 (6 bases). Trimming took off 7 bases at V and 7 bases at J, with 28 bases between the two ends. The CDR3 spans 17 residues. CDR1 is MNHNY, CDR2 SVGAGI, per germline (reference sequence). CDR3 DNA: TGTGCCAGCATTCCACAGGGTTTATTATTTCGCCCGCGTGGCTACACCTTC. Translating gives CASIPQGLLFRPRGYTF.

This clonotype was observed a few times. V and J are TRBV9 and TRBJ2-2; no reliable D call. This CDR3 contains 12 residues. CDR1 is SGDLS, CDR2 YYNGEE, per germline. V lost 0 bases and J lost 6, with 3 bases in between. The CDR3 bases are TGTGCCAGCAGCGTAGCTTCCGGGGAGCTGTTTTTT. Its translation: CASSVASGELFF.

This clonotype has at least ten counts. V is TRBV6-5 and J is TRBJ1-2; D is undetermined. Trimming left V 3 bases short and J 2 bases short, with 10 bases between. The germline V gene has CDR1 MNHEY and CDR2 SVGAGI. The CDR3 covers 14 residues. The CDR3 DNA is TGTGCCAGCAGTTATTCGGCCATAAACTATGGCTACACCTTC. Translating it yields CASSYSAINYGYTF.

This clonotype was detected ten times or more. The chain employs TRBV27 and TRBJ1-5; D gene unclear. Germline V CDR1 and CDR2: MNHEY, SMNVEV (reference sequence). The CDR3 contains 13 residues. The V end lost 4 bases, the J end lost 4 bases, and 8 bases lay between the germline ends. CDR3 nucleotides: TGTGCCAGCAGTTCAGGATTAAATCAGCCCCAGCATTTT. Protein: CASSSGLNQPQHF.

This clonotype was detected only a few times. The J gene is TRBJ2-1, the V gene TRBV5-4; 12 nucleotides agree with TRBD2. J gave up 2 bases and V 3 bases, and 3 bases lay outside the gene matches. CDR1 is SGHNT and CDR2 is YYREEE in the germline V gene (reference sequence). The CDR3 has 16 residues. The CDR3 coding sequence is TGTGCCAGCAGCTCCCGGACTAGCGGGACCTACAATGAGCAGTTCTTC. This codes for CASSSRTSGTYNEQFF.

The chain employs TRBV28 and TRBJ2-5; 8 bases are shared with TRBD2. This CDR3 has 16 amino acids. Germline V gene data show CDR1 as MDHEN and CDR2 as SYDVKM. Unmatched junction bases numbered 12, after V lost 5 bases and J lost 4 bases. The DNA of the CDR3 is TGTGCCAGCAGTCTCCGGGGACTAGGAGGAGGAGAGACCCAGTACTTC. This translates into CASSLRGLGGGETQYF.

The V and J genes are TRBV28 and TRBJ2-5; D is uncertain. Trimming took 1 base from V and 3 from J, leaving 6 bases between them. CDR3 size: 13 residues. Germline V gene data show CDR1 as MDHEN and CDR2 as SYDVKM. The CDR3 protein is CASSLYREETQYF. CDR3 coding DNA: TGTGCCAGCAGTTTATATCGCGAAGAGACCCAGTACTTC.

This clonotype was detected many times. V usage is TRBV28 and J usage is TRBJ1-1, with D perhaps TRBD1 (5 bases). CDR1 MDHEN and CDR2 SYDVKM come from the germline V gene. V shed 3 bases and J shed 11 bases, with 10 bases lying between them. The CDR3 consists of 11 residues. This CDR3 is CASSFQGYAFF. CDR3 nucleotides: TGTGCCAGCAGTTTCCAGGGATACGCTTTCTTT.

This clonotype was observed a few times. This chain joins TRBV10-3 and TRBJ2-3; TRBD1 matches at 7 bases. V lost 4 bases, J lost 5 bases, and 9 bases stayed unmatched. The CDR3 is 15 amino acids. The V gene's germline CDR1 is ENHRY and CDR2 SYGVKD. CDR3 loop: CAISGNRGEGDTQYF. In DNA, the CDR3 is TGTGCCATCAGTGGAAACAGGGGAGAGGGAGATACGCAGTATTTT.

This clonotype was detected ten times or more. This chain uses TRBV14 with TRBJ2-1; D gene ambiguous. Deletions cut 3 bases from V and 0 bases from J, with 6 bases between. Germline values: CDR1 SGHDN, CDR2 FVKESK. The CDR3 spans 14 residues. CDR3 nucleotide sequence: TGTGCCAGCAGCCAGGAGAGCTCCTACAATGAGCAGTTCTTC. Its translation: CASSQESSYNEQFF.

This clonotype was recorded many times. This chain joins TRBV7-2 and TRBJ2-2; D uncertain. CDR1 and CDR2 (germline): SGHTA, FQGNSA. The V end lost 5 bases, the J end lost 2 bases, and 9 bases lay between the germline ends. The length of the CDR3 is 14 residues. CDR3 amino acids: CASSTVANTGELFF. The CDR3 bases are TGTGCCAGCAGCACGGTCGCTAACACCGGGGAGCTGTTTTTT. Full variable domain (outside the CDR3, taken from reference TRBV7-2 and TRBJ2-2): GAGVSQSPSNKVTEKGKDVELRCDPISGHTALYWYRQSLGQGLEFLIYFQGNSAPDKSGLPSDRFSAERTGGSVSTLTIQRTQQEDSAVYLCASSTVANTGELFFGEGSRLTVL.

The chain uses TRBV20-1 and TRBJ2-7; 8 bases align to TRBD1. CDR3 size: 15 residues. Germline V CDR1 and CDR2: DFQATT, SNEGSKA (reference sequence). Unmatched junction bases numbered 10, after V lost 3 bases and J lost 3 bases. CDR3 loop: CSARQPGQAIYEQYF. CDR3 DNA: TGCAGTGCTAGGCAACCGGGACAGGCTATCTACGAGCAGTACTTC.

The sample holds many counts of this clonotype. The chain has TRBV5-4 and TRBJ1-1, with unresolved D. Germline V CDR1 and CDR2: SGHNT, YYREEE (reference sequence). V lost 7 bases, J lost 0 bases, and 13 bases lay in between. This CDR3 comprises 14 residues. CDR3 in DNA: TGTGCCAGCTTTCCGACGCTCATGAACACTGAAGCTTTCTTT. It is translated as CASFPTLMNTEAFF.

V gene TRBV6-2 or TRBV6-3 combines with J gene TRBJ2-7; TRBD1 might be the D (6 bases). The V and J ends lost 6 bases and 0 bases respectively, with 18 bases between them. Germline CDR1 and CDR2: MNHEY and SVGEGT. The CDR3 extends over 16 amino acids. CDR3 coding DNA: TGTGCCAGCAGAAATACCGGGACACAGAGCTCCTACGAGCAGTACTTC. Protein sequence: CASRNTGTQSSYEQYF.

This clonotype has more than one count but fewer than ten. The V and J genes are TRBV27 and TRBJ1-2; D is perhaps TRBD1 (6 bases). The germline V gene has CDR1 MNHEY and CDR2 SMNVEV (reference sequence). Trimming left V 2 bases short and J 4 bases short, with 14 bases between. The CDR3 is 15 residues long. In nucleotides, the CDR3 is TGTGCCAGCAGTTTAACTCCAGGGGTTAGCTATGGCTACACCTTC. This encodes CASSLTPGVSYGYTF.

This clonotype was seen many times. The chain links TRBV7-9 to TRBJ2-6, with unresolved D. Germline CDR1 is SEHNR and CDR2 is FQNEAQ (reference sequence). This CDR3 spans 18 amino acids. Deletions cut 4 bases from V and 0 bases from J, with 16 bases between. The CDR3 loop reads CASSWGTGRPSGANVLTF. The CDR3 region has the DNA TGTGCCAGCAGCTGGGGAACCGGGCGCCCCTCTGGGGCCAACGTCCTGACTTTC.

There are many counts of this clonotype. The genes are TRBV7-2 and TRBJ2-6; weak D call: TRBD2 (5 bases). The CDR3 consists of 19 residues. The germline V gene encodes CDR1 SGHTA and CDR2 FQGNSA. The V and J ends lost 1 base and 3 bases respectively, with 19 bases between them. As DNA, the CDR3 is TGTGCCAGCAGCTTAGGATCGACGGTCCAAGGAGGTGGGGCCAACGTCCTGACTTTC. This gives the protein CASSLGSTVQGGGANVLTF.